This T cell receptor beta chain was sequenced in a study of cytomegalovirus exposure and HLA in healthy donors. Study-wide background: The 130 or so validation repertoires, a later analysis reported, used the same platform as the roughly 660 repertoires from the first cohort. Study-wide results and limits: Investigators reported 150 to 200 TCR beta chains as tied to cytomegalovirus.

CDR3 length: 15 residues. The V end was cut by 4 bases, the J end by 1 base, with 13 bases between. Germline CDR1 reads MNHNY; CDR2 reads SVGAGI (reference sequence). On this clone itself: Its antigen is unknown.

Clones were read by immunoSEQ multiplex PCR, and TCRdb kept only the in-frame ones, dropping some. The sample carries approximately 180,000 clones, about 82% recorded once. The chain uses TRBV6-6 and TRBJ2-5; the D gene is possibly TRBD2 (5 bases). Sequencing was performed on PBMCs. The TCR originated in a woman under 30 in good health and CMV-seronegative. The CDR3 loop is CASSLRTGSQETQYF. Here the CDR3 DNA reads TGTGCCAGCAGTTTACGGACGGGGTCCCAAGAGACCCAGTACTTC.